The entry that follows covers one TCR beta chain sequence. The sample is drawn from a study of blood T cell repertoires in COVID-19. Study overall: The United States, Italy and Spain provided the acute and convalescent COVID-19 samples. PBMCs, B-cell-depleted T cells, or T cells provided the cDNA or gDNA that made up the material.

Self-reported history from a screening survey and questionnaire set each donor's cohort. How the authors handled the data: Estimation of nucleated cell counts was performed using reference gene primer amplification. The protocol was immunoSEQ multiplex PCR, while the TCRdb copy is restricted to in-frame clones and leaves out a portion. From that table come the V and J calls and clone size; the DNA was used to work out D and trimming. The data contain around 300,000 clones, roughly nine tenths of them singletons. Sample: PBMCs or T cells enriched from blood (not recorded which). This clonotype originated in a woman in her late teens or twenties who had recovered from COVID-19.

The CDR3 spells CASSLDPGDFYGYTF. DNA of the CDR3: TGCGCCAGCAGCTTGGATCCAGGGGATTTCTATGGCTACACCTTC. This chain links TRBV5-1 with TRBJ1-2; a possible D gene is TRBD1 (6 bases). CDR1 is SGHRS, CDR2 YFSETQ, per germline. This CDR3 has 15 residues. The germline V and J ends were trimmed by 0 bases and 4 bases, with 13 bases remaining between them.